The next 25 T cell receptor beta chains were all read from a single sample in a study of T-cell reconstitution after alpha-beta-depleted transplantation in children. A TCRbeta library incorporating unique molecular identifiers was prepared. TCRdb analysed the PCR reads with MiXCR anew, one entry per CDR3 protein. In the table there are 55,000 to 90,000 distinct CDR3 sequences, 4.9% of which are singletons. The sequencing used PBMCs, mostly from graft donor cells, collected 180 days after TCRalphabeta/CD19-depleted stem cell transplant. The receptors shown here come from a boy younger than two who had a stem cell transplant for acute myeloid leukemia, so the T cells may come from the graft donor.

This clonotype occurred many times. The gene calls are TRBV5-1 and TRBJ1-1, with D unclear. The ends were cut back, 2 bases at V and 3 bases at J, with 8 bases in the middle. The length of the CDR3 is 13 residues. Germline-derived CDR1 and CDR2 are SGHRS and YFSETQ. The CDR3, as DNA: TGCGCCAGCAGCTTTAGATTCGACACTGAAGCTTTCTTT. It yields the protein CASSFRFDTEAFF.

The chain recombines TRBV12-3 or TRBV12-4 with TRBJ2-1; TRBD1 matches at 10 bases. V dropped 11 bases and J dropped 0; count of bases not matched to a gene: 16. The CDR3 is 18 amino acids. In DNA form, the CDR3 reads TGTGCCTTCTGTTTCGCGGGACAGGGGCGGGGCTCCTACAATGAGCAGTTCTTC. Translated: CAFCFAGQGRGSYNEQFF.

This clonotype occurred many times. The chain links TRBV7-2 to TRBJ2-1; 11 bases align to TRBD2. CDR3 length: 15 amino acids. Germline CDR1 is SGHTA and CDR2 is FQGNSA. With 1 base clipped from V and 9 bases from J, the junction kept 5 bases outside the gene matches. The CDR3 spells CASSLDSGGVFEQFF. The CDR3 DNA follows: TGTGCCAGCAGCTTAGATAGCGGGGGGGTCTTTGAGCAGTTCTTC.

In this sample, this clonotype turned up many times. An end of the junction differs from the germline gene, which may be a read error. The gene calls are TRBV5-1 and TRBJ2-3, with TRBD2 matching over 8 bases. CDR1 and CDR2 (germline): SGHRS, YFSETQ. This CDR3 region has 16 residues. The CDR3 nucleotides read TGCGCCAGCAGCTTGGAGGGCAGGACTAGCACTGATACGCAGTATTTT. This encodes CASSLEGRTSTDTQYF.

Ten or more counts support this clonotype. J is TRBJ2-2 and V is TRBV18; no definite D call. The CDR3 is made up of 16 amino acids. Trimming took off 0 bases at V and 2 bases at J, with 10 bases between the two ends. Germline V gives CDR1 KGHSH, CDR2 LQKENI. The CDR3 sequence is CASSPPSQFNTGELFF. DNA of the CDR3: TGTGCCAGCTCACCACCGTCACAGTTCAACACCGGGGAGCTGTTTTTT.

The table lists this clonotype with many counts. This chain joins TRBV6-6 and TRBJ2-5; TRBD1 or TRBD2 may be the D gene (7 bases each). V was shortened by 11 bases and J by 5 bases, with 15 bases between the two germline ends. The CDR3 runs to 12 residues. Germline CDR1 reads MNHNY; CDR2 reads SVGAGI (reference sequence). This chain's CDR3 is CACSGGGETQYF. CDR3 bases: TGTGCCTGCTCAGGGGGGGGGGAGACCCAGTACTTC.

This clonotype was found many times. CDR3 amino acids: CASSPADGGEEKLFF. In DNA form, the CDR3 reads TGCGCCAGCAGCCCGGCCGATGGGGGCGAGGAAAAACTGTTTTTT. The gene calls are TRBV5-1 and TRBJ1-4; D may be TRBD1 (6 bases). Trimming took 4 bases from V and 8 from J, leaving 18 bases between them. From germline, CDR1 is SGHRS and CDR2 YFSETQ. This CDR3 contains 15 residues.

This clonotype was recorded many times. The V and J genes are TRBV24-1 and TRBJ2-1; possibly TRBD1 or TRBD2 for D (5 bases each). Germline V CDR1 and CDR2: KGHDR, SFDVKD. The CDR3 runs to 15 residues. V shed 1 base and J shed 12 bases, with 18 bases lying between them. The DNA for the CDR3 is TGTGCCACCAGTGATTTCCCCTTACTTGGGGGTAGGCAGTTCTTC. Amino acid sequence: CATSDFPLLGGRQFF.

This clonotype was recorded many times. This chain connects TRBV20-1 to TRBJ2-1; TRBD2 matches at 14 bases. Germline V lookup: CDR1 DFQATT, CDR2 SNEGSKA (reference sequence). CDR3 length: 18 residues. Unmatched junction bases numbered 5, after V lost 1 base and J lost 0 bases. The CDR3 spells CSARGLAGGKSSYNEQFF. In nucleotides, the CDR3 is TGCAGTGCTAGAGGACTAGCGGGGGGGAAGAGCTCCTACAATGAGCAGTTCTTC.

This clonotype appeared many times. The gene calls are TRBV21-1 and TRBJ2-5; the table's D call, TRBD1, has no DNA check behind it. TRBV21-1 corresponds to a pseudogene. The CDR3 runs 17 residues. The CDR3, as DNA: TGTGCCAGCAGCAAAGGTGATGGCAGGGGGGCCGAAGAGACCCAGTACTTC. The encoded protein is CASSKGDGRGAEETQYF.

This clonotype was observed at least ten times. The J gene is TRBJ2-7, the V gene TRBV7-2, with a tentative D call TRBD2 (5 bases). V shed 2 bases and J shed 4 bases, with 12 bases lying between them. The germline gives CDR1 SGHTA, CDR2 FQGNSA. The CDR3 contains 14 residues. The CDR3 reads CASSLNAGSYEQYV. CDR3 bases: TGTGCCAGCAGCTTAAATGCGGGTTCTTACGAGCAGTACGTC.

The chain combines TRBV24-1 with TRBJ1-2, with D perhaps matching TRBD1 (5 bases). This CDR3 is built from 11 residues. CDR1 KGHDR and CDR2 SFDVKD come from the germline V gene. V lost 7 bases and J 8 bases, leaving 10 bases between the germline ends. The CDR3 protein is CATSNGGGYTF. The CDR3 nucleotides are TGTGCCACCAGCAACGGGGGGGGCTACACCTTC.

The gene calls are TRBV2 and TRBJ2-3; TRBD1 aligns across 7 bases. Germline V gene data show CDR1 as SNHLY and CDR2 as FYNNEI. The length of the CDR3 is 14 residues. The trim removed 6 bases at V and 5 bases at J, leaving 8 bases unmatched. DNA for the CDR3: TGTGCCAGCAGCGGGACAGAGAGAGGAGATACGCAGTATTTT. Protein product: CASSGTERGDTQYF. The full variable domain, rest sourced from reference TRBV2 and TRBJ2-3, is EPEVTQTPSHQVTQMGQEVILRCVPISNHLYFYWYRQILGQKVEFLVSFYNNEISEKSEIFDDQFSVERPDGSNFTLKIRSTKLEDSAMYFCASSGTERGDTQYFGPGTRLTVL.

The table lists this clonotype with many counts. The chain couples TRBV6-5 to TRBJ1-1, with D possibly TRBD1 on 6 matching bases. Germline CDR1 is MNHEY and CDR2 is SVGAGI. With 2 bases removed from V and 6 bases from J, the gap between germline ends came to 7 bases. CDR3 length: 12 amino acids. The CDR3 loop is CASSYRGAEAFF. The CDR3 DNA sequence: TGTGCCAGCAGTTACAGGGGGGCTGAAGCTTTCTTT.

This clonotype was seen at least ten times. This chain connects TRBV7-2 to TRBJ2-5; 11 bases match TRBD2. V gave up 6 bases and J gave up 2 bases; unmatched junction bases: 8. This CDR3 is 16 amino acids long. Germline loops: CDR1 SGHTA, CDR2 FQGNSA. Here the CDR3 reads CASRELASGGQETQYF. DNA of the CDR3: TGTGCCAGCAGAGAATTAGCTAGCGGGGGGCAAGAGACCCAGTACTTC.

This clonotype was detected ten times or more. The V and J genes are TRBV12-3 or TRBV12-4 and TRBJ2-2; D is perhaps TRBD1 (6 bases). CDR3 length equals 15 residues. Trimming shortened V by 6 bases and J by 1 base, and 12 bases separated the two germline ends. The CDR3 here is CASRRWGQNTGELFF. The CDR3 DNA is TGTGCCAGCAGACGTTGGGGACAGAACACCGGGGAGCTGTTTTTT.

This clonotype was detected ten times or more. This chain links TRBV7-9 with TRBJ1-1; unclear D gene. Germline CDR1 reads SEHNR; CDR2 reads FQNEAQ (reference sequence). This CDR3 is built from 14 residues. The V and J ends lost 6 bases and 4 bases respectively, with 15 bases between them. CDR3 bases: TGTGCCAGCAGATCTCTTGTGTCTAGCACTGAAGCTTTCTTT. This encodes CASRSLVSSTEAFF.

This clonotype was observed many times. V is TRBV20-1 and J is TRBJ2-7; D is possibly TRBD2 (6 bases). V lost 5 bases to trimming and J lost 0 bases, with 11 bases between them. CDR3 length: 13 amino acids. Germline CDR1 reads DFQATT; CDR2 reads SNEGSKA (reference sequence). CDR3: CSALAASSYEQYV. Here the CDR3 DNA reads TGCAGTGCTTTAGCGGCTAGCTCCTACGAGCAGTACGTC.

In this sample, this clonotype turned up many times. The chain uses TRBV7-2 and TRBJ1-5; tentative D call: TRBD1 (6 bases). From germline, CDR1 is SGHTA and CDR2 FQGNSA. V was pared by 3 bases and J by 5 bases, with 11 bases between. The CDR3 extends over 14 amino acids. The CDR3 protein is CASSLRGGDQPQHF. The CDR3, as DNA: TGTGCCAGCAGCTTGAGGGGGGGGGATCAGCCCCAGCATTTT.

This clonotype was recorded a few times. This may stem from a read error, because a much larger clone lies one nucleotide away. The chain has TRBV5-1 and TRBJ1-1; the match to TRBD1 covers 7 bases. CDR1 SGHRS and CDR2 YFSETQ come from the germline V gene. The trim removed 1 base at V and 10 bases at J, leaving 4 bases unmatched. This CDR3 comprises 12 residues. As DNA, the CDR3 is TGCGCCAGCAGCTTGACGACAGGGCGAGCTTTCTTT. Amino acid sequence: CASSLTTGRAFF.

There are many counts of this clonotype. CDR3 sequence reads: CASSSSMDEKLFF. CDR3 nucleotide sequence: TGTGCCAGCAGCTCTAGTATGGATGAAAAACTGTTTTTT. The chain links TRBV7-9 to TRBJ1-4; D uncertain. The CDR3 totals 13 residues. Germline V lookup: CDR1 SEHNR, CDR2 FQNEAQ (reference sequence). The V end was cut by 4 bases, the J end by 6 bases, with 9 bases between.

This clonotype was observed at least ten times. The V gene is TRBV29-1, the J gene TRBJ1-5; D remains ambiguous. Germline values: CDR1 SQVTM, CDR2 ANQGSEA. This CDR3 is 12 amino acids long. V dropped 6 bases and J dropped 9 bases, with 15 bases sitting between them. The DNA of the CDR3 is TGCAGCGTCCGGACGGGTCTCGGGCCCCAGCATTTT. It encodes CSVRTGLGPQHF.

This clonotype has a count of ten or more. CDR3 bases: TGCGCCAGCAGCTTGGTTTGGGGAATAGGATACGAGCAGTACTTC. Translating gives CASSLVWGIGYEQYF. This sequence joins TRBV5-1 and TRBJ2-7; D remains unclear. CDR1 SGHRS and CDR2 YFSETQ come from the germline V gene. The CDR3 runs 15 residues. Deletions cut 0 bases from V and 4 bases from J, with 14 bases between.

This clonotype was counted many times. The rearrangement joins TRBV18 to TRBJ1-4; no reliable D call. V was cut by 2 bases and J by 4 bases, with 8 bases left in between. Germline V CDR1 and CDR2: KGHSH, LQKENI. The CDR3 length is 14 residues. CDR3 in DNA: TGTGCCAGCTCACCAAGCGGGCGTAATGAAAAACTGTTTTTT. Its protein is CASSPSGRNEKLFF.

There are many counts of this clonotype. The genes are TRBV13 and TRBJ2-3; 10 nucleotides match TRBD1. The trim removed 5 bases at V and 4 bases at J, leaving 9 bases unmatched. This CDR3 has 16 amino acids. In germline, CDR1 is PRHDT, CDR2 FYEKMQ (reference sequence). The CDR3: CASSALPGQGSDTQYF. CDR3 in DNA: TGTGCCAGCAGCGCTCTACCGGGACAGGGGTCAGATACGCAGTATTTT.